The sequence of this T cell receptor (beta chain) was determined in a study of T cell clonality in common variable immunodeficiency. The repertoire was sequenced with immunoSEQ multiplex PCR; TCRdb's copy has only in-frame clones and lacks some. Observed in the sample are about 42,000 clones, none of them singletons. In its sample, this clone was seen a few times. Its specificity is unknown. Read coverage stops 3 residues before the CDR3 terminus; the germline J gene supplies the remainder. This CDR3 is 15 amino acids long. Germline V lookup: CDR1 LNHDA, CDR2 SQIVND (reference sequence). V gave up 4 bases and J gave up 4 bases, with 15 bases separating them. Study observations and caveats: Fewer deletions and N-nucleotide insertions were reportedly seen in common variable immunodeficiency TCR beta sequences.

Sequencing was performed on peripheral blood mononuclear cells. This sequence was found in a human donor with common variable immunodeficiency. The chain links TRBV19 to TRBJ2-3; possible D gene TRBD2, 5 bases. CDR3 bases read: TGTGCCAGTAGTACCCTAGACCGGAGGTCAGATACG. It specifies CASSTLDRRSDT. The entire CDR3 is CASSTLDRRSDTQYF.